This TCR beta chain was found in a study of cytomegalovirus exposure and HLA in healthy donors. Whole-study findings and limits: The authors reported that TCR beta sequences could predict HLA-A and HLA-B alleles. These predictions were accurate for most subjects in the first cohort. A later analysis by the authors found several of the most significant clusters apparently linked to common viral pathogens. Highest at DRB1 and lowest at HLA-C, TCR association rates differed among HLA loci in a later analysis.

It was with 60 Vbeta and 13 Jbeta primers that the PCR ran. Data came from immunoSEQ multiplex PCR; TCRdb stores just in-frame clones and leaves some out. Of tens of thousands of clones listed, 65% to 80% are singletons. This CDR3 comprises 14 residues. V was clipped by 1 base and J by 3 bases, with 11 bases between them. Germline V lookup: CDR1 GTSNPN, CDR2 SVGIG (reference sequence). Points on this clone: Its matching antigen is unknown.

Input material: PBMCs. The receptor comes from a male donor in good health and CMV-seropositive. This chain joins TRBV30 and TRBJ2-3; D gene uncertain. The CDR3 protein is CAWSGSSRTDTQYF. CDR3 coding DNA: TGTGCCTGGAGTGGTTCCTCGAGGACAGATACGCAGTATTTT. The whole variable domain, filled in from reference TRBV30 and TRBJ2-3, reads SQTIHQWPATLVQPVGSPLSLECTVEGTSNPNLYWYRQAAGRGLQLLFYSVGIGQISSEVPQNLSASRPQDRQFILSSKKLLLSDSGFYLCAWSGSSRTDTQYFGPGTRLTVL.